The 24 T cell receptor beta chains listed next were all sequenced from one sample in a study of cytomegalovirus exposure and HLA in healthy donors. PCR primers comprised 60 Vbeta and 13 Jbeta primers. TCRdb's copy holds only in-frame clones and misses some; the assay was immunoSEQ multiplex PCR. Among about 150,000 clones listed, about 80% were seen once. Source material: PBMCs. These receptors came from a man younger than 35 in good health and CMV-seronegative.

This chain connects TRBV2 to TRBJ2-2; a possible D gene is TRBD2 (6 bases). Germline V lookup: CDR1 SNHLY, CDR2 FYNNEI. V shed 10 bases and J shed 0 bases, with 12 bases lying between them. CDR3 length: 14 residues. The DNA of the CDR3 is TGTGCCACCTTCCGGGGGACGAACACCGGGGAGCTGTTTTTT. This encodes CATFRGTNTGELFF.

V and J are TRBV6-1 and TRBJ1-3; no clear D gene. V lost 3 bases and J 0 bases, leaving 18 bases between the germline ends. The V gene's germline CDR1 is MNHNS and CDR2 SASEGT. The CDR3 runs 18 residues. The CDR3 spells CASSEEGGHWSSGNTIYF. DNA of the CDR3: TGTGCCAGCAGTGAGGAGGGAGGGCATTGGAGCTCTGGAAACACCATATATTTT.

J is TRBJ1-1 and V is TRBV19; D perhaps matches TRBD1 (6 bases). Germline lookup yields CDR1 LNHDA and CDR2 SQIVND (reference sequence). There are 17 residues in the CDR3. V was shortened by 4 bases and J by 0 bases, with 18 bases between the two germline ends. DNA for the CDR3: TGTGCCAGTAGTAGGCTCGACAGGAACGGGATGAACACTGAAGCTTTCTTT. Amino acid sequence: CASSRLDRNGMNTEAFF.

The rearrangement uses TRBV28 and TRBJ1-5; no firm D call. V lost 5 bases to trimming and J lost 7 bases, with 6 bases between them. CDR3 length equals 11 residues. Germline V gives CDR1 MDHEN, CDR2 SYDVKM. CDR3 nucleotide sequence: TGTGCCAGCAGTAGTAGCCAGCCCCAGCATTTT. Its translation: CASSSSQPQHF.

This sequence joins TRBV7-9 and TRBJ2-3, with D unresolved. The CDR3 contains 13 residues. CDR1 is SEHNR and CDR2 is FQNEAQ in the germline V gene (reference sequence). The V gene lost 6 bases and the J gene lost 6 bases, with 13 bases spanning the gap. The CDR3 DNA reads TGTGCCAGCAGATCCGGGTCCGCGGATACGCAGTATTTT. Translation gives CASRSGSADTQYF. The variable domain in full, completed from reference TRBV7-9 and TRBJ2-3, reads DTGVSQNPRHKITKRGQNVTFRCDPISEHNRLYWYRQTLGQGPEFLTYFQNEAQLEKSRLLSDRFSAERPKGSFSTLEIQRTEQGDSAMYLCASRSGSADTQYFGPGTRLTVL.

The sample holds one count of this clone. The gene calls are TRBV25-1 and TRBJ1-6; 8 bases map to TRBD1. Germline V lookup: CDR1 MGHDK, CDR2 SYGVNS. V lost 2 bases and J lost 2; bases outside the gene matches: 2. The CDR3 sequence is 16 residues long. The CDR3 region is CASSENRGTYNSPLHF. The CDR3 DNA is TGTGCCAGCAGTGAAAACAGGGGGACCTATAATTCACCCCTCCACTTT.

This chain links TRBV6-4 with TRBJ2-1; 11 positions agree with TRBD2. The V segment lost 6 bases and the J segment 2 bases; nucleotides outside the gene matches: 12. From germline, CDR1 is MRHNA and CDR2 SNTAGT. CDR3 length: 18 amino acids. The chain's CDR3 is CASSPGSSGRTTYNEQFF. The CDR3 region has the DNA TGTGCCAGCAGCCCCGGGTCTAGCGGGAGGACGACCTACAATGAGCAGTTCTTC.

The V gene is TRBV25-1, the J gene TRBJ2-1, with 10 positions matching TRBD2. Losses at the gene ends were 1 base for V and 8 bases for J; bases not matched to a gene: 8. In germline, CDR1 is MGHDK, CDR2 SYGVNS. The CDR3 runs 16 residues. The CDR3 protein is CASSEFGLAGADEQFF. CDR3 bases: TGTGCCAGCAGTGAATTTGGTCTAGCGGGAGCAGATGAGCAGTTCTTC.

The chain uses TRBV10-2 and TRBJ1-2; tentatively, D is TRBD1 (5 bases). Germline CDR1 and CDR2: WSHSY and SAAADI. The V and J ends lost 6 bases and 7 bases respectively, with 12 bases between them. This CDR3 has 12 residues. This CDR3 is CASRSRESGYTF. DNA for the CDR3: TGCGCCAGCAGGAGCAGGGAATCTGGCTACACCTTC.

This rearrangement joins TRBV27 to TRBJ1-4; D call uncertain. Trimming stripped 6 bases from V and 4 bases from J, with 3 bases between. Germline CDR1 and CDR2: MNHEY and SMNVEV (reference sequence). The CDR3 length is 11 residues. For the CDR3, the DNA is TGTGCCAGCAGGAGTAATGAAAAACTGTTTTTT. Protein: CASRSNEKLFF.

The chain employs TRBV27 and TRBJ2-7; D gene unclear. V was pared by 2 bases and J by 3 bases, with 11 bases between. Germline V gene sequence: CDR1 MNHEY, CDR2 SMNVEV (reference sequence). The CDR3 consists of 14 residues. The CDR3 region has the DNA TGTGCCAGCAGTTTAGGGCGCAGGTTCTACGAGCAGTACTTC. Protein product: CASSLGRRFYEQYF.

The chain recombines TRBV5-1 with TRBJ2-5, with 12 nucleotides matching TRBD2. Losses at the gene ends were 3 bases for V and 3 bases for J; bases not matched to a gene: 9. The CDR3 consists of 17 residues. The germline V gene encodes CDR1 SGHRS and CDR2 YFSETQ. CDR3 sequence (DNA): TGCGCCAGCAGCTCTAGCGGGGGGGCACGGTTAGAAGAGACCCAGTACTTC. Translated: CASSSSGGARLEETQYF.

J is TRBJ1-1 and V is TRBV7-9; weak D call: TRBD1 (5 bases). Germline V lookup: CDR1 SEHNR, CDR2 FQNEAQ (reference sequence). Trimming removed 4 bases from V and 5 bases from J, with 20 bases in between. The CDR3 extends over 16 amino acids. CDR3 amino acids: CASSSPRGGGWTEAFF. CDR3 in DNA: TGTGCCAGCAGCTCGCCCCGTGGGGGGGGGTGGACTGAAGCTTTCTTT.

The CDR3 protein is CASSQTGTHYTDTQYF. The CDR3 DNA is TGTGCCAGCAGCCAGACCGGGACACACTACACAGATACGCAGTATTTT. The gene calls are TRBV4-2 and TRBJ2-3; maybe TRBD1 (6 bases). CDR1 and CDR2 (germline): LGHNA, YNFKEQ. The CDR3 is 16 residues long. V was cut by 3 bases and J by 2 bases, with 15 bases left in between.

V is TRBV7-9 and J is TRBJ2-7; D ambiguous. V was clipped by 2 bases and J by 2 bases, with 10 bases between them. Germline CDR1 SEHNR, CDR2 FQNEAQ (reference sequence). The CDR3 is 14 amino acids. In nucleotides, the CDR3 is TGTGCCAGCAGCTTAAGCGTCGCGGCCTACGAGCAGTACTTC. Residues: CASSLSVAAYEQYF.

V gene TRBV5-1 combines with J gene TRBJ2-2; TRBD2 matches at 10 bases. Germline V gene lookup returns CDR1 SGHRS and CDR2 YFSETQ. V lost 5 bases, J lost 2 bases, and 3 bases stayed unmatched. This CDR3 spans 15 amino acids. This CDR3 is CASRRTSGNTGELFF. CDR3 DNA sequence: TGCGCCAGCAGAAGGACTAGCGGAAACACCGGGGAGCTGTTTTTT.

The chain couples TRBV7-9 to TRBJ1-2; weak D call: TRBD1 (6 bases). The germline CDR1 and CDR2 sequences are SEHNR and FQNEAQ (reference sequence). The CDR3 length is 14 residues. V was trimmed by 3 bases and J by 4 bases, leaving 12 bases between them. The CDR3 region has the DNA TGTGCCAGCAGCTTGCCACAGGGCACCTATGGCTACACCTTC. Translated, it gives CASSLPQGTYGYTF.

The CDR3 sequence is CASSLVGLQYF. CDR3 sequence (DNA): TGTGCCAGCAGCTTAGTGGGACTACAGTACTTC. The gene calls are TRBV7-2 and TRBJ2-7; TRBD2 matches at 7 bases. CDR1 and CDR2 (germline): SGHTA, FQGNSA. V lost 1 base, J lost 10 bases, and 1 base stayed unmatched. The CDR3 has 11 residues. Complete variable domain (other parts from reference TRBV7-2 and TRBJ2-7): GAGVSQSPSNKVTEKGKDVELRCDPISGHTALYWYRQSLGQGLEFLIYFQGNSAPDKSGLPSDRFSAERTGGSVSTLTIQRTQQEDSAVYLCASSLVGLQYFGPGTRLTVT.

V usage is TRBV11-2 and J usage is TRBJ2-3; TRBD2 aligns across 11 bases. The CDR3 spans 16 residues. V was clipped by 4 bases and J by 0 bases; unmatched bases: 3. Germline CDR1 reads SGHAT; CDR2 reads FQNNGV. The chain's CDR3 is CASSSGLAASTDTQYF. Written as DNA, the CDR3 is TGTGCCAGCAGCTCGGGACTAGCGGCTAGCACAGATACGCAGTATTTT.

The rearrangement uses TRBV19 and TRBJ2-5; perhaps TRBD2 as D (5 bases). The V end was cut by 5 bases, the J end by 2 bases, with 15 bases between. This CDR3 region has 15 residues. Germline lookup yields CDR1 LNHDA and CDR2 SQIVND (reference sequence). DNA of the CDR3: TGTGCCAGTAGTTCCCGACTACCCACACAAGAGACCCAGTACTTC. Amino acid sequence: CASSSRLPTQETQYF. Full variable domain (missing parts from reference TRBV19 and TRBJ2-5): DGGITQSPKYLFRKEGQNVTLSCEQNLNHDAMYWYRQDPGQGLRLIYYSQIVNDFQKGDIAEGYSVSREKKESFPLTVTSAQKNPTAFYLCASSSRLPTQETQYFGPGTRLLVL.

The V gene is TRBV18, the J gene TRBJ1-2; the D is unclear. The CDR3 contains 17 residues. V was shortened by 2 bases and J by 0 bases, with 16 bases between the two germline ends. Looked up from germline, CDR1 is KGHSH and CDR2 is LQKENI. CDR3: CASSPEIVTPSNYGYTF. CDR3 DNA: TGTGCCAGCTCACCAGAGATCGTTACCCCCTCTAACTATGGCTACACCTTC.

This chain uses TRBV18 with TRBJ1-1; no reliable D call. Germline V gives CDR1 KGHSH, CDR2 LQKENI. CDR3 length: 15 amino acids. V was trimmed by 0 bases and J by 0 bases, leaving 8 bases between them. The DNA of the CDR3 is TGTGCCAGCTCACCACCGGCAGGCCTGAACACTGAAGCTTTCTTT. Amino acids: CASSPPAGLNTEAFF.

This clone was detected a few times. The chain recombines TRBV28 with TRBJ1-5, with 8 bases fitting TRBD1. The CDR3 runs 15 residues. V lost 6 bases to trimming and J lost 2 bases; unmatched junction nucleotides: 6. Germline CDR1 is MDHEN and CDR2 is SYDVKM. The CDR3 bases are TGTGCCAGCAGCCTCCCGGGACAGGGCAATCAGCCCCAGCATTTT. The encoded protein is CASSLPGQGNQPQHF.

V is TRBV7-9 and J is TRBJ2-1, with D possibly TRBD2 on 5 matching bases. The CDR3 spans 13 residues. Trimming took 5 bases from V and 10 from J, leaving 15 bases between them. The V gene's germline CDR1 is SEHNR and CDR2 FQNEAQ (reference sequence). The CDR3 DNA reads TGTGCCAGCAGCCACCTTGATCTAGCAGAGCAGTTCTTC. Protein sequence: CASSHLDLAEQFF.